The subject of this entry is one T cell receptor beta chain. What antigen it recognizes has not been identified. Base-call qualities are not available, and no considerably larger clone is one nucleotide away. The sample originates from a study of shared clonotypes between healthy human individuals (dated by TCRdb to between 2020 and 2021). Regarding the complete study: The cohort included three men and a couple of women between 18 and 49 years of age. Blood TCR repertoires of about 5 healthy adults were deeply sequenced to estimate repertoire size and the extent of clonotype sharing between individuals. To increase sequencing depth and limit assay-specific biases, TCR repertoire library preparation and sequencing were carried out by different laboratories using diverse techniques. Between about 0.8 and 9 billion PBMCs per donor were obtained by leukapheresis.

The donors were healthy, HIV-negative adults with no recently reported acute infections or vaccinations. Every donor was a Caucasian adult residing in Nashville, Tennessee, USA. For unsorted samples, some 100 million PBMCs were counted and genomic DNA was extracted with the QIAamp DNA Blood Mini kit. Blood was collected by leukapheresis, and PBMCs were isolated by Ficoll-Histopaque density gradient centrifugation and then cryopreserved in liquid nitrogen vapor phase. Study-wide findings and limitations: Only blood was sampled, and tissue TCR repertoires likely differ from those in blood. The small number of donors limited the genetic and exposure-history diversity represented. Pairwise subsampling indicated that sequencing depth was expected to affect the degree of clonotype sharing among donors.

The CDR3 holds 15 amino acids from the cysteine to the phenylalanine. Here the CDR3 DNA is all that survives: 45 bases in frame from base 1. CDR1 MGHRA and CDR2 YSYEKL are derived from the germline V gene. Relative to germline, V is missing 4 bases and J is missing 7 bases, with 5 bases of the junction outside any gene match. Using the deep immunoSEQ assay, multiplex PCR amplified TCR CDR3 regions from genomic DNA. Extracted genomic DNA from each cell subset was spread evenly across all wells of several immunoSEQ 96-well plates, with each plate serving as a replicate. For unsorted PBMC, each replicate PCR was loaded with approximately 300 ng genomic DNA, equivalent to roughly 31,000 T cell genomes. Ten immunoSEQ deep assay plates were used to sequence unsorted PBMC genomic DNA. Purified libraries were measured with a Qubit 3.0 fluorometer, size-checked on a Bioanalyzer 2100, and measured again with the KAPA Library Quantification kit. Each immunoSEQ 96-well plate was sequenced on its own single-read 150-cycle Illumina NextSeq 550 flow cell. The original methods were these. Because the immunoSEQ output held only junctional sequences and lacked quality scores, the filtering could not match the filtering applied to full-length reads. Sequences were annotated with PyIR, a Python wrapper for IgBLAST v1.9, using IMGT germline references to assign V/J genes and CDR3. Reads were removed for weak V/J assignments (E-value above 1e-6), missing CDR3, stop codons, out-of-frame junctions, or ambiguous translated residues. A V3J clonotype was defined by an identical inferred V gene, J gene, and CDR3 amino acid sequence. Percentage overlap between repertoires was calculated by dividing the number of shared unique clonotypes by the size of the smaller repertoire. Repertoire richness was assessed with RTK rarefaction, the Chao1 estimator, and Recon v2.1 estimates of unobserved clonotypes. Entries here come from immuneACCESS through TCRdb and include only in-frame sequences with V and J called. Some clones fail to appear in such tables; in the studies checked, an unresolved V gene covers under half of the shortfall, and the cause of the remainder is unknown. V, J and clone size are those of that table, while D and trimming were read from the DNA. In this sample the table shows around 430,000 clones, 79% of which occur a single time. Of the sample, less than 15% is held by the ten largest clones.

The V gene is TRBV4-1 and the J gene is TRBJ2-7, with 15 bases aligning to TRBD2. This TCR came from a woman in her forties in good health. Some clones in this sample may be carry-over from other donors' samples. The sequenced sample was PBMCs. The CDR3 amino acid sequence is: CASSRGTSGRSEQYF. The bases are TGCGCCAGCAGCCGAGGGACTAGCGGGAGGAGTGAGCAGTACTTC.